This T cell receptor beta chain originates from a study of blood T cell repertoires in COVID-19. At the level of the study: From T cells, B-cell-depleted T cells, or PBMCs came the material, which was cDNA or gDNA.

Original processing methods: For nucleated cells, counts were estimated from reference gene primer amplification. The table came from immunoSEQ multiplex PCR; TCRdb's copy has only in-frame clones and leaves some out. Clonal size and the V and J genes are those of that table, whereas D and trimming came from the DNA. The table has about 160,000 clones, roughly 73% seen once. Germline V gives CDR1 MDHEN, CDR2 SYDVKM. There are 14 residues in the CDR3. V lost 6 bases to trimming and J lost 8 bases, with 14 bases between them. The material sequenced was peripheral blood. The chain joins TRBV28 to TRBJ1-6, with a tentative D call TRBD1 (5 bases). This sequence originates from a man in his 70s with acute or convalescent COVID-19. CDR3 nucleotide sequence: TGTGCCAGCAGCCCACAGGAGCTCCATTCACCCCTCCACTTT. Encoded protein: CASSPQELHSPLHF.